The 25 T cell receptor beta chains presented below share a single source sample, sequenced in a study of blood T cells in healthy people across ages. The use of a sample-barcoded 5' primer and a J-beta primer mix characterized a second PCR of about 7 to 12 cycles. TCRdb processed the 5' RACE reads anew with MiXCR; each CDR3 protein has one entry. Of roughly 900,000 distinct CDR3 sequences listed, around 49% are singletons. Input material: blood. These receptors came from a man aged 30-40 years in good health.

This clonotype was detected a few times. The genes are TRBV4-1 and TRBJ1-1, with a tentative D call TRBD1 (5 bases). Germline-derived CDR1 and CDR2 are MGHRA and YSYEKL. V shed 4 bases and J shed 6 bases, with 15 bases lying between them. The CDR3 covers 14 residues. CDR3 DNA sequence: TGCGCCAGCAGCCCACAGGTTTGGGCGCCTGAAGCTTTCTTT. Amino acid sequence: CASSPQVWAPEAFF.

The rearrangement joins TRBV27 to TRBJ1-1; D is uncertain. Germline lookup yields CDR1 MNHEY and CDR2 SMNVEV (reference sequence). This CDR3 region has 14 residues. V lost 4 bases and J lost 0, with 9 bases in between. The CDR3 loop reads CASSSWQMNTEAFF. Here the CDR3 DNA reads TGTGCCAGCAGTTCGTGGCAAATGAACACTGAAGCTTTCTTT.

This sequence joins TRBV30 and TRBJ2-5; a possible D gene is TRBD2 (6 bases). Germline lookup yields CDR1 GTSNPN and CDR2 SVGIG (reference sequence). V was clipped by 6 bases and J by 5 bases, with 16 bases between them. The CDR3 is 13 residues long. The CDR3 is CACYWGVLETQYF. The DNA for the CDR3 is TGTGCCTGCTACTGGGGGGTTCTGGAGACCCAGTACTTC.

This sequence joins TRBV28 and TRBJ2-1, with D tentatively TRBD1 (5 bases). In germline, CDR1 is MDHEN, CDR2 SYDVKM. The CDR3 has 13 amino acids. Trimming removed 8 bases at V and 10 bases at J, with 18 bases between. CDR3 protein: CASRPSGQYEQFF. The CDR3, as DNA: TGTGCCAGCCGACCGTCCGGACAATACGAGCAGTTCTTC.

The rearrangement joins TRBV6-2 or TRBV6-3 to TRBJ2-7; 8 bases map to TRBD2. The ends lost 7 bases at V and 3 bases at J; junction bases unmatched: 5. Per the germline V gene, CDR1 is MNHEY and CDR2 is SVGEGT. The CDR3 totals 13 residues. CDR3 bases: TGTGCCAGCAAGGCTAGCGGGCTCTACGAGCAGTACTTC. Its translation is CASKASGLYEQYF.

The rearrangement joins TRBV27 to TRBJ2-3; D remains unclear. With 3 bases removed from V and 4 bases from J, the gap between germline ends came to 8 bases. CDR1 and CDR2 (germline): MNHEY, SMNVEV (reference sequence). The CDR3 loop spans 13 amino acids. The CDR3 reads CASSFGLPDTQYF. The CDR3 DNA sequence: TGTGCCAGCAGTTTTGGGTTACCAGATACGCAGTATTTT.

This clonotype has only a few counts. The gene calls are TRBV12-3 or TRBV12-4 and TRBJ2-7; D remains unclear. The germline V and J ends were trimmed by 5 bases and 1 base, with 12 bases remaining between them. This CDR3 contains 14 residues. The CDR3 spells CASSDGPPSYEQYF. The CDR3 DNA reads TGTGCCAGCAGTGACGGACCGCCTTCCTACGAGCAGTACTTC.

To note about this clonotype: Possible read error: a much larger clone is one base away. The V gene is TRBV20-1, the J gene TRBJ2-7, with D perhaps TRBD2 (6 bases). This CDR3 has 12 amino acids. The germline V gene has CDR1 DFQATT and CDR2 SNEGSKA (reference sequence). With 5 bases removed from V and 7 bases from J, the gap between germline ends came to 15 bases. As DNA, the CDR3 is TGCAGTGCTGGGGGGTTAGGCAATGAGCAGTACTTC. Protein: CSAGGLGNEQYF.

The V and J genes are TRBV10-3 and TRBJ2-7; D may be TRBD1 (5 bases). V was cut by 6 bases and J by 3 bases, with 9 bases left in between. This CDR3 is 12 amino acids long. Germline assignment: CDR1 ENHRY and CDR2 SYGVKD. The DNA for the CDR3 is TGTGCCATCAGCCCAGGGATCTACGAGCAGTACTTC. It is translated as CAISPGIYEQYF.

There are a few counts of this clonotype. The chain links TRBV7-2 to TRBJ2-7, with TRBD1 identical over 8 bases. The V gene's germline CDR1 is SGHTA and CDR2 FQGNSA. The V and J ends lost 5 bases and 1 base, in that order; junction bases with no gene match: 10. The CDR3 is 16 amino acids. The DNA of the CDR3 is TGTGCCAGCAGCCCAACAAGGACAGGGTATTCCTACGAGCAGTACTTC. Translating it yields CASSPTRTGYSYEQYF. The variable domain in full, with the rest retrieved from reference TRBV7-2 and TRBJ2-7, is GAGVSQSPSNKVTEKGKDVELRCDPISGHTALYWYRQSLGQGLEFLIYFQGNSAPDKSGLPSDRFSAERTGGSVSTLTIQRTQQEDSAVYLCASSPTRTGYSYEQYFGPGTRLTVT.

The chain joins TRBV5-6 to TRBJ2-7; TRBD1 agrees at 8 bases. In germline, CDR1 is SGHDT, CDR2 YYEEEE. CDR3 length equals 16 residues. Unmatched junction bases numbered 12, after V lost 5 bases and J lost 2 bases. The CDR3 nucleotides are TGTGCCAGCAGTGTGGAGGGGACAGGAGGTCCCTACGAGCAGTACTTC. It encodes CASSVEGTGGPYEQYF.

This clonotype has only a few counts. J is TRBJ2-1 and V is TRBV7-2; 7 bases map to TRBD1. CDR3 length: 14 residues. Germline V gives CDR1 SGHTA, CDR2 FQGNSA. Losses at the gene ends were 3 bases for V and 7 bases for J; bases not matched to a gene: 6. This CDR3 is CASSFMGQINEQFF. As DNA, the CDR3 is TGTGCCAGCAGCTTTATGGGACAGATTAATGAGCAGTTCTTC.

CDR3 coding DNA: TGCGCCAGCAGCCCCGACCGGGACAGGGTCTCAGATACGCAGTATTTT. It is translated as CASSPDRDRVSDTQYF. The gene calls are TRBV5-1 and TRBJ2-3; 9 bases are a match to TRBD1. The CDR3 length is 16 residues. Germline CDR1 reads SGHRS; CDR2 reads YFSETQ. The V segment lost 4 bases and the J segment 4 bases; nucleotides outside the gene matches: 10.

This sequence joins TRBV27 and TRBJ2-7, with 8 bases aligning to TRBD1. V shed 10 bases and J 2 bases; nucleotides not matched to a gene: 7. This CDR3 spans 13 amino acids. Germline CDR1 and CDR2: MNHEY and SMNVEV (reference sequence). In DNA form, the CDR3 reads TGTGCCACCGGACAGGGACTTACCTACGAGCAGTACTTC. It yields the protein CATGQGLTYEQYF.

This clonotype was detected a few times. The chain joins TRBV5-1 to TRBJ2-7; D uncertain. The CDR3 is 15 amino acids. V was cut by 1 base and J by 0 bases, with 11 bases left in between. Germline V gene sequence: CDR1 SGHRS, CDR2 YFSETQ. The CDR3 DNA is TGCGCCAGCAGCTTGTCCGAGGCCTACTCCTACGAGCAGTACTTC. This translates into CASSLSEAYSYEQYF.

This clonotype was seen only a few times. V usage is TRBV27 and J usage is TRBJ1-6, with no clear D. Per germline, CDR1 MNHEY and CDR2 SMNVEV (reference sequence). The CDR3 has 14 amino acids. V lost 2 bases and J lost 7, with 9 bases in between. CDR3 residues: CASSLGVPNSPLHF. As DNA, the CDR3 is TGTGCCAGCAGTTTAGGGGTACCCAATTCACCCCTCCACTTT.

The chain employs TRBV5-1 and TRBJ2-5, with no clear D. The V end was cut by 1 base, the J end by 2 bases, with 12 bases between. This CDR3 spans 15 amino acids. Germline loops: CDR1 SGHRS, CDR2 YFSETQ. The CDR3 sequence: CASSLSTSLQETQYF. In nucleotides, the CDR3 is TGCGCCAGCAGCTTGTCTACCTCGTTACAAGAGACCCAGTACTTC.

The chain carries TRBV29-1 and TRBJ1-1; TRBD1 is a possible D gene (5 bases). CDR1 is SQVTM, CDR2 ANQGSEA, per germline. The CDR3 length is 13 residues. The V end lost 8 bases, the J end lost 6 bases, and 19 bases lay between the germline ends. The CDR3 loop reads CSSPGRQDAEAFF. CDR3 DNA sequence: TGCAGCTCGCCGGGACGGCAAGACGCTGAAGCTTTCTTT.

This rearrangement joins TRBV7-9 to TRBJ1-1; D is undetermined. This CDR3 is 11 amino acids long. Looked up from germline, CDR1 is SEHNR and CDR2 is FQNEAQ (reference sequence). The V and J ends lost 1 base and 10 bases respectively, with 7 bases between them. The CDR3 protein is CASSLGEIAFF. CDR3 DNA sequence: TGTGCCAGCAGCTTAGGGGAAATAGCTTTCTTT. Variable domain in full (rest from reference TRBV7-9 and TRBJ1-1): DTGVSQNPRHKITKRGQNVTFRCDPISEHNRLYWYRQTLGQGPEFLTYFQNEAQLEKSRLLSDRFSAERPKGSFSTLEIQRTEQGDSAMYLCASSLGEIAFFGQGTRLTVV.

This clonotype has ten or more counts. The rearrangement links TRBV7-9 to TRBJ2-1, with D perhaps TRBD1 (5 bases). The ends were cut back, 5 bases at V and 6 bases at J, with 17 bases in the middle. The CDR3 has 15 residues. Per the germline V gene, CDR1 is SEHNR and CDR2 is FQNEAQ (reference sequence). CDR3 loop: CASSPKTRVSNEQFF. CDR3 DNA: TGTGCCAGCAGCCCGAAAACCAGGGTTTCCAATGAGCAGTTCTTC.

This clonotype was observed a single time. The chain combines TRBV7-2 with TRBJ2-7; a possible D gene is TRBD1 (5 bases). Trimming took 2 bases from V and 7 from J, leaving 15 bases between them. Germline V gene data show CDR1 as SGHTA and CDR2 as FQGNSA. The CDR3 runs to 14 residues. The DNA of the CDR3 is TGTGCCAGCAGCTTACCCAGGGTTTACAATGAGCAGTACTTC. Protein: CASSLPRVYNEQYF.

The chain links TRBV25-1 to TRBJ1-1; D gene unclear. The length of the CDR3 is 11 residues. Germline V lookup: CDR1 MGHDK, CDR2 SYGVNS. Trimming cost V 9 bases and J 0 bases, with 5 bases left between them. The CDR3 DNA follows: TGTGCCAGTCAGGTGAACACTGAAGCTTTCTTT. Protein sequence: CASQVNTEAFF.

The chain recombines TRBV14 with TRBJ2-1; 7 nucleotides line up with TRBD2. This CDR3 has 18 amino acids. After removal of 3 bases from V and 12 bases from J, the junction contained 23 bases not matched to a gene. Germline V gene data show CDR1 as SGHDN and CDR2 as FVKESK. The CDR3 protein is CASSHSRESLAGDCVQFF. DNA of the CDR3: TGTGCCAGCAGCCACTCCCGGGAAAGTCTGGCGGGGGATTGCGTGCAGTTCTTC.

CDR3 residues: CASSAWTSGYVDTQYF. In nucleotides, the CDR3 is TGTGCCAGCAGCGCCTGGACTAGCGGATACGTAGATACGCAGTATTTT. The chain links TRBV9 to TRBJ2-3; the match to TRBD2 covers 10 bases. Germline CDR1 SGDLS, CDR2 YYNGEE. The V gene end was trimmed by 3 bases and the J gene end by 5 bases; junction bases not matched to a gene: 9. This CDR3 is 16 amino acids long.

There are a few counts of this clonotype. The V and J genes are TRBV3-1 and TRBJ2-5, with TRBD2 matching 11 bases. CDR3 length: 20 residues. The J segment lost 4 bases and the V segment lost 0 bases, leaving 16 bases of the junction unmatched. Germline V CDR1 and CDR2: LGHDT, YNNKEL (reference sequence). The CDR3 protein is CASSQDPASGGPRLRETQYF. Written as DNA, the CDR3 is TGTGCCAGCAGCCAAGATCCCGCTAGCGGGGGGCCCCGGTTGAGAGAGACCCAGTACTTC.